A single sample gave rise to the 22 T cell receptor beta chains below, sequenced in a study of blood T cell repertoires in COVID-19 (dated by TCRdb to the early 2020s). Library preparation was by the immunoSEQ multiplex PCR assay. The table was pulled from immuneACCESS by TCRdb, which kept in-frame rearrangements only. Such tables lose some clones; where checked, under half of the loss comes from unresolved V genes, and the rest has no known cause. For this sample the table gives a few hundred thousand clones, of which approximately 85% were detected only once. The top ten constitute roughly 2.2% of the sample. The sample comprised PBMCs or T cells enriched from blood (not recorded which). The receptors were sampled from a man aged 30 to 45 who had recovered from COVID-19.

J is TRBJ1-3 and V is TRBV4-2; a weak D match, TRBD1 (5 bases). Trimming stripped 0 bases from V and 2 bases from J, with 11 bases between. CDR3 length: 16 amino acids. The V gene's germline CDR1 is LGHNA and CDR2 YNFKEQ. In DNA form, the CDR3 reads TGTGCCAGCAGCCAAGAACTGGGGGGAACTGGAAACACCATATATTTT. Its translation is CASSQELGGTGNTIYF.

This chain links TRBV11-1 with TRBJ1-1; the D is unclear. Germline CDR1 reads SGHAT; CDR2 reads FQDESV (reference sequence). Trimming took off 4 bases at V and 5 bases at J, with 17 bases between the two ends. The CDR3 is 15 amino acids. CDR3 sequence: CASSSLLGVRTEAFF. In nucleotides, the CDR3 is TGTGCCAGCAGCTCCCTCCTCGGGGTTCGTACTGAAGCTTTCTTT.

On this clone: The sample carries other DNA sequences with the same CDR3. CDR3 in amino acids: CSARTVYGYTF. CDR3 bases: TGCAGTGCTAGAACAGTTTATGGCTACACCTTC. The chain employs TRBV20-1 and TRBJ1-2; no definite D call. This CDR3 is 11 amino acids long. Per the germline V gene, CDR1 is DFQATT and CDR2 is SNEGSKA (reference sequence). Trimming left V 2 bases short and J 5 bases short, with 6 bases between.

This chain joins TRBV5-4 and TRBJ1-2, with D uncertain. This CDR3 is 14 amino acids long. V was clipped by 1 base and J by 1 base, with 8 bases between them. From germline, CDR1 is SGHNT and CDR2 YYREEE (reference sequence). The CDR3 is CASSLSSLNYGYTF. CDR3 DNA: TGTGCCAGCAGCTTGTCTAGCCTTAACTATGGCTACACCTTC.

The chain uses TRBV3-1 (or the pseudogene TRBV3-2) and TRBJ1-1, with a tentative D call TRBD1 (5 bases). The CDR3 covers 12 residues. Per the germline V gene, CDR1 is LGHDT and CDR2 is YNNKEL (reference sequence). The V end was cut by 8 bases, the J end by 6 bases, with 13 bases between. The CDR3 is CASGRGYSEAFF. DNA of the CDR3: TGTGCCAGCGGGAGGGGTTACTCTGAAGCTTTCTTT.

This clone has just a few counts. The CDR3 loop is CASSLSGQLVGNTIYF. CDR3 bases: TGTGCCAGCAGCCTCTCGGGACAACTTGTAGGAAACACCATATATTTT. V usage is TRBV9 and J usage is TRBJ1-3; tentative D call: TRBD1 (6 bases). Germline lookup yields CDR1 SGDLS and CDR2 YYNGEE. V gave up 4 bases and J gave up 4 bases, with 18 bases separating them. This CDR3 is built from 16 residues.

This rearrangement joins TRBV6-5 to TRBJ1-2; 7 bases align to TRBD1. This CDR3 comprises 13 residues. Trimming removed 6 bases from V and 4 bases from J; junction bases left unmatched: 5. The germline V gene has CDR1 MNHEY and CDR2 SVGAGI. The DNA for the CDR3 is TGTGCCAGCAGCCAGGACAGGCTCTATGGCTACACCTTC. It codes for CASSQDRLYGYTF.

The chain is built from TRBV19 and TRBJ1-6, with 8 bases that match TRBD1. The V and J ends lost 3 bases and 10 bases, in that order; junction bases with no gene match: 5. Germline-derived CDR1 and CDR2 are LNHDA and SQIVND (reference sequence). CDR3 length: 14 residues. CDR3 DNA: TGTGCCAGTAGTATCGACAGGGGAAGCTCACCCCTCCACTTT. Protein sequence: CASSIDRGSSPLHF. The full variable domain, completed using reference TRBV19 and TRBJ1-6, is DGGITQSPKYLFRKEGQNVTLSCEQNLNHDAMYWYRQDPGQGLRLIYYSQIVNDFQKGDIAEGYSVSREKKESFPLTVTSAQKNPTAFYLCASSIDRGSSPLHFGNGTRLTVT.

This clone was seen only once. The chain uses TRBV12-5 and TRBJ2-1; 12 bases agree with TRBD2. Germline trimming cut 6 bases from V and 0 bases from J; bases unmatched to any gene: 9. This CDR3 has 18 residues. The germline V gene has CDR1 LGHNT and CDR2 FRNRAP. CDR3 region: CASGPTSGGPSSYNEQFF. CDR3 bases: TGTGCTAGTGGCCCCACTAGCGGGGGGCCGAGCTCCTACAATGAGCAGTTCTTC.

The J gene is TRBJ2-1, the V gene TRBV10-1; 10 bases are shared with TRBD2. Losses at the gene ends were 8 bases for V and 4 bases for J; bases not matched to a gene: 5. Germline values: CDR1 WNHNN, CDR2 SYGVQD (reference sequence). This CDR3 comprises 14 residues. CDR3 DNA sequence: TGCGCCAGCTCGCTAGCGGGGGAGTACAATGAGCAGTTCTTC. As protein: CASSLAGEYNEQFF.

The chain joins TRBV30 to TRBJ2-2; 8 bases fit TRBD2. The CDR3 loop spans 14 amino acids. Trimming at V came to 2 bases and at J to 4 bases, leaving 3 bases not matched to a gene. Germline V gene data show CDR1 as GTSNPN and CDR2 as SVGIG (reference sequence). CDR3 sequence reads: CAWSRGGPTGELFF. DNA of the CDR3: TGTGCCTGGAGTCGGGGGGGCCCCACCGGGGAGCTGTTTTTT.

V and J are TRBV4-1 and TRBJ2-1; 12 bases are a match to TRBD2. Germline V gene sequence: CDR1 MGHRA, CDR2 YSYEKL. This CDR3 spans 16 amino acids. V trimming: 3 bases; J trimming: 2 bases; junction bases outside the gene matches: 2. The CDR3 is CASSHWTSGAYNEQFF. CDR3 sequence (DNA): TGCGCCAGCAGCCATTGGACTAGCGGGGCCTACAATGAGCAGTTCTTC.

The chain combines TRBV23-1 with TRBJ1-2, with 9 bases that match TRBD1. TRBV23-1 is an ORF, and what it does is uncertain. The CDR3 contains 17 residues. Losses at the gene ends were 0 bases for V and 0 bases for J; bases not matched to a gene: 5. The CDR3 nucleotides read TGCGCCAGCAGTCAATCCTACGGGACAGGGACTAACTATGGCTACACCTTC. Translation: CASSQSYGTGTNYGYTF.

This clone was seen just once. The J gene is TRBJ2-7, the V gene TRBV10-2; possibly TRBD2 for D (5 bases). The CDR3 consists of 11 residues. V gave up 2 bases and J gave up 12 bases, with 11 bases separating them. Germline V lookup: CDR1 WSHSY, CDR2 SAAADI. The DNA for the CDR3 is TGCGCCAGCAGTGAGCTTCACCGGGGGTACTTC. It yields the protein CASSELHRGYF.

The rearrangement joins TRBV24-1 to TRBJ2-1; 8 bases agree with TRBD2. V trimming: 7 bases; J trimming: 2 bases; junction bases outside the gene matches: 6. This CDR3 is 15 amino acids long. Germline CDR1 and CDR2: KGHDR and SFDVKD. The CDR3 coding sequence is TGTGCCACCAGCCGAGGGACTAGTGCCTACAATGAGCAGTTCTTC. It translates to CATSRGTSAYNEQFF.

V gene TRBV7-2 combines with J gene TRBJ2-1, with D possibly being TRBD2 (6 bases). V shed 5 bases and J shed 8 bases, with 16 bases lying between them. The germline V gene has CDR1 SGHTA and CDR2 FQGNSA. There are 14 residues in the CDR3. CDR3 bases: TGTGCCAGCAGCCTTAAGGCGGGAAGGGATGAGCAGTTCTTC. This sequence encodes CASSLKAGRDEQFF. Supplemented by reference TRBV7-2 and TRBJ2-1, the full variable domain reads GAGVSQSPSNKVTEKGKDVELRCDPISGHTALYWYRQSLGQGLEFLIYFQGNSAPDKSGLPSDRFSAERTGGSVSTLTIQRTQQEDSAVYLCASSLKAGRDEQFFGPGTRLTVL.

The CDR3 DNA sequence: TGTGCCAGCACCCGACAGAACTATGGCTACACCTTC. This codes for CASTRQNYGYTF. The chain couples TRBV6-6 to TRBJ1-2; D is possibly TRBD1 (5 bases). CDR1 and CDR2 (germline): MNHNY, SVGAGI (reference sequence). Trimming shortened V by 7 bases and J by 2 bases, and 8 bases separated the two germline ends. The CDR3 totals 12 residues.

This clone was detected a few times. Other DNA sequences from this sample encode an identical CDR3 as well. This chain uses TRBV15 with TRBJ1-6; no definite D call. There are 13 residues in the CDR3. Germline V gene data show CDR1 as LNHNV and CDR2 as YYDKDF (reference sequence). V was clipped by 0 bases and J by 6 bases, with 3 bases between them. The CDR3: CATSRDRNSPLHF. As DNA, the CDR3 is TGTGCCACCAGCAGAGATCGTAATTCACCCCTCCACTTT.

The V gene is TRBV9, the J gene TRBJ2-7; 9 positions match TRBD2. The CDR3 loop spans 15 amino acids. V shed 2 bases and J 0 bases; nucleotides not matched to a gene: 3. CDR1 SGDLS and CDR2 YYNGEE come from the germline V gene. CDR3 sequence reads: CASSVGTSISYEQYF. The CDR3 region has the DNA TGTGCCAGCAGCGTGGGGACTAGCATCTCCTACGAGCAGTACTTC.

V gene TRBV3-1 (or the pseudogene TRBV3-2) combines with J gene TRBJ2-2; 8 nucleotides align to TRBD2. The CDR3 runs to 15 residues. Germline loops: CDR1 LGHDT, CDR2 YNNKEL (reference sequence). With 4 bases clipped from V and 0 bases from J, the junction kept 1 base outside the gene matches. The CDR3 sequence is CASSRGGTNTGELFF. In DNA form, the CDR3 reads TGTGCCAGCAGCCGCGGGGGGACGAACACCGGGGAGCTGTTTTTT.

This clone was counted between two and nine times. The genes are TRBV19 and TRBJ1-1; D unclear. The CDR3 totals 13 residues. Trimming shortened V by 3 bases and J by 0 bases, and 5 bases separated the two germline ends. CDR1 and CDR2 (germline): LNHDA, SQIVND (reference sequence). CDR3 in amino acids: CASSISVNTEAFF. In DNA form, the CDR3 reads TGTGCCAGTAGTATTTCTGTGAACACTGAAGCTTTCTTT.

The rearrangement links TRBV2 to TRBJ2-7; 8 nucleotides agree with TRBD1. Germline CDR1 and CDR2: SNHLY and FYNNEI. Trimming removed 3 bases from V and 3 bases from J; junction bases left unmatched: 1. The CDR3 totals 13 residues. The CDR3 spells CASSEDRVYEQYF. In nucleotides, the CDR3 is TGTGCCAGCAGTGAGGACAGGGTCTACGAGCAGTACTTC.